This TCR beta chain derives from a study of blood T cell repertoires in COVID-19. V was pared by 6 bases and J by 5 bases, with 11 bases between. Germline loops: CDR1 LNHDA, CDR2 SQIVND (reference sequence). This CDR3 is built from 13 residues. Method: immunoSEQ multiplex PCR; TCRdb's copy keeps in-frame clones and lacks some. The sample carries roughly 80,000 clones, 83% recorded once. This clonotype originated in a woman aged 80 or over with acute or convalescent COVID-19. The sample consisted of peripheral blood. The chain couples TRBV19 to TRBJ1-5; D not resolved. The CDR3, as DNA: TGTGCCAGTAGCCTTAGTCCTGATCAGCCCCAGCATTTT. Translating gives CASSLSPDQPQHF.